This T cell receptor beta chain was sequenced in a study of response to subunit inactivated influenza vaccine. Trimming stripped 0 bases from V and 2 bases from J, with 9 bases between. Germline V gives CDR1 SGHRS, CDR2 YFSETQ. The CDR3 covers 14 residues. TCRdb reanalysed the RT-PCR reads using MiXCR and keeps one entry per CDR3 protein. Here the sample spans just under 550,000 distinct CDR3 sequences, less than 25% being singletons. These sequences were also reported in another study, on T cells expressing NK-cell markers. That work states: As the method of synthesis, 5'RACE template switching with UMIs yielded TCR beta cDNA.

J is TRBJ2-7 and V is TRBV5-1; no firm D call. This receptor was taken from a man aged 45-60 years who received an inactivated influenza vaccine. This material consisted of CD4+ T cells sorted from PBMCs, taken about 13 days after vaccination. CDR3 sequence reads: CASSLVIAPYEQYF. The CDR3 DNA sequence: TGCGCCAGCAGCTTGGTTATCGCCCCCTACGAGCAGTACTTC.